Listed here are 15 T cell receptor beta chains from one sample, sequenced in a study of siplizumab effects on memory and regulatory T cells. Assay: immunoSEQ multiplex PCR; the TCRdb copy retains only in-frame clones and omits some. The table has about 120,000 clones, around 94% seen once. Sample: non-Treg CD4+ T cells sorted from blood. These receptors were obtained from a human donor in good health.

This sequence joins TRBV6-5 and TRBJ1-1; a possible D gene is TRBD1 (6 bases). V lost 6 bases to trimming and J lost 5 bases, with 16 bases between them. CDR3 length: 14 amino acids. Germline CDR1 MNHEY, CDR2 SVGAGI. This CDR3 is CASRETGVETEAFF. CDR3 in DNA: TGTGCCAGCAGAGAGACAGGAGTAGAGACTGAAGCTTTCTTT.

V usage is TRBV18 and J usage is TRBJ2-3; 8 positions match TRBD2. The CDR3 runs 15 residues. V lost 5 bases to trimming and J lost 0 bases; unmatched junction nucleotides: 4. The germline V gene has CDR1 KGHSH and CDR2 LQKENI. Written as DNA, the CDR3 is TGTGCCAGCTCAAAAGCGGGAGCGAGCACAGATACGCAGTATTTT. Its translation: CASSKAGASTDTQYF.

CDR3 nucleotides: TGCGCCAGCTCCCCCGGGGCATCTTGGCTGGAAAAACTGTTTTTT. Protein product: CASSPGASWLEKLFF. The chain combines TRBV5-1 with TRBJ1-4; D is perhaps TRBD1 (5 bases). Germline V lookup: CDR1 SGHRS, CDR2 YFSETQ. The CDR3 runs to 15 residues. Trimming took 7 bases from V and 8 from J, leaving 21 bases between them.

The chain is built from TRBV6-5 and TRBJ2-7, with D maybe TRBD1 (5 bases). The CDR3 runs 14 residues. Germline assignment: CDR1 MNHEY and CDR2 SVGAGI. V dropped 7 bases and J dropped 6 bases, with 19 bases sitting between them. The CDR3 sequence is CASTINRSTREQYF. The DNA of the CDR3 is TGTGCCAGCACCATTAACAGGTCCACCCGCGAGCAGTACTTC.

This chain links TRBV7-2 with TRBJ1-5; D uncertain. V was shortened by 5 bases and J by 7 bases, with 9 bases between the two germline ends. The CDR3 loop spans 12 amino acids. Germline V gene lookup returns CDR1 SGHTA and CDR2 FQGNSA. The CDR3 nucleotides read TGTGCCAGCAGCCCTTATGGACAGCCCCAGCATTTT. Amino acid sequence: CASSPYGQPQHF.

This clone turned up a few times. Other DNA sequences in the sample encode the same CDR3. The chain combines TRBV12-5 with TRBJ1-5, with no clear D. The V and J ends lost 1 base and 1 base respectively, with 2 bases between them. This CDR3 is built from 13 residues. Germline V gene sequence: CDR1 LGHNT, CDR2 FRNRAP. Here the CDR3 reads CASGLDSNQPQHF. CDR3 bases: TGTGCTAGTGGTTTGGACAGCAATCAGCCCCAGCATTTT. The full variable domain, in which reference TRBV12-5 and TRBJ1-5 provide the parts outside the CDR3, is DARVTQTPRHKVTEMGQEVTMRCQPILGHNTVFWYRQTMMQGLELLAYFRNRAPLDDSGMPKDRFSAEMPDATLATLKIQPSEPRDSAVYFCASGLDSNQPQHFGDGTRLSIL.

The rearrangement links TRBV28 to TRBJ2-6; TRBD1 agrees at 9 bases. V dropped 8 bases and J dropped 0; count of bases not matched to a gene: 11. Germline CDR1 MDHEN, CDR2 SYDVKM. The CDR3 is made up of 18 amino acids. The DNA of the CDR3 is TGTGCCAGCCGATTGGCCGGACAGGGGTTCTCTGGGGCCAACGTCCTGACTTTC. Its protein is CASRLAGQGFSGANVLTF.

This chain links TRBV5-1 with TRBJ2-5; TRBD1 agrees at 10 bases. The CDR3 covers 15 residues. The V gene's germline CDR1 is SGHRS and CDR2 YFSETQ. The junction had 7 bases not matched to a gene; V was cut back by 4 bases and J by 4 bases. This CDR3 reads CASSTLRTGGETQYF. In DNA, the CDR3 is TGCGCCAGCAGCACCCTCCGGACAGGGGGAGAGACCCAGTACTTC.

The V and J genes are TRBV6-1 and TRBJ1-2, with a possible D match to TRBD1 (5 bases). Trimming took off 6 bases at V and 0 bases at J, with 14 bases between the two ends. In germline, CDR1 is MNHNS, CDR2 SASEGT. The CDR3 runs to 15 residues. CDR3 coding DNA: TGTGCCAGCAGCCAAGTGGGGACCTCTAACTATGGCTACACCTTC. This codes for CASSQVGTSNYGYTF.

This clone was counted a single time. The rearrangement links TRBV5-6 to TRBJ1-4; 8 bases align to TRBD1. There are 15 residues in the CDR3. Looked up from germline, CDR1 is SGHDT and CDR2 is YYEEEE. The junction had 7 bases not matched to a gene; V was cut back by 4 bases and J by 5 bases. In DNA, the CDR3 is TGTGCCAGCAGCGCTGACAGGGGAAGAAATGAAAAACTGTTTTTT. Translating gives CASSADRGRNEKLFF.

The chain uses TRBV18 and TRBJ1-1; D unresolved. The V end lost 8 bases, the J end lost 4 bases, and 11 bases lay between the germline ends. This CDR3 is 12 amino acids long. Germline loops: CDR1 KGHSH, CDR2 LQKENI. In DNA form, the CDR3 reads TGTGCCAGCACCTTCGAGGGCACTGAAGCTTTCTTT. The encoded protein is CASTFEGTEAFF.

The V gene is TRBV18, the J gene TRBJ1-5; 8 nucleotides agree with TRBD1. The germline V gene has CDR1 KGHSH and CDR2 LQKENI. This CDR3 contains 13 residues. J was trimmed by 5 bases and V by 6 bases; bases with no gene match: 3. The DNA for the CDR3 is TGTGCCAGCTCGACAGGGGAGGATCAGCCCCAGCATTTT. This sequence encodes CASSTGEDQPQHF.

The genes are TRBV19 and TRBJ1-5, with D possibly TRBD1 on 6 matching bases. The CDR3 is 12 residues long. Germline lookup yields CDR1 LNHDA and CDR2 SQIVND (reference sequence). V lost 5 bases to trimming and J lost 12 bases, with 14 bases between them. DNA for the CDR3: TGTGCCAGTAGTTGGCAGGGGACAATCCAGCATTTT. Its protein product is CASSWQGTIQHF.

This chain uses TRBV20-1 with TRBJ2-7; TRBD1 matches 7 bases. Germline V gene sequence: CDR1 DFQATT, CDR2 SNEGSKA (reference sequence). With V trimmed by 6 bases and J by 3 bases, 2 bases remained unmatched. CDR3 length: 11 amino acids. Here the CDR3 reads CSARTGYEQYF. The CDR3 nucleotides read TGCAGTGCCCGGACAGGCTACGAGCAGTACTTC.

The V and J genes are TRBV5-5 and TRBJ2-7; D is perhaps TRBD1 (5 bases). The V end was cut by 1 base, the J end by 6 bases, with 14 bases between. The V gene's germline CDR1 is SGHKS and CDR2 YYEKEE (reference sequence). This CDR3 has 14 residues. The chain's CDR3 is CASSLLDNLGEQYF. For the CDR3, the DNA is TGTGCCAGCAGCTTGCTGGACAATTTGGGCGAGCAGTACTTC.